Presented here are 7 T cell receptor beta chains from one specimen sequenced in a study of beta chain features in type 1 diabetes. TCRB transcripts that were expressed got sequenced, as all of the isolated RNA had been reverse transcribed. Sequencing was performed with immunoSEQ multiplex PCR; in TCRdb, only in-frame clones are kept and a portion is missing. The sample shows some 160,000 clones, 9% to 10% of them seen only once. Sequencing used central memory CD4+ T cells from blood. The receptor set was obtained from a woman aged 18-29 years in good health.

This clone occurred a few times. The V call is TRBV29-1, the J call TRBJ1-1; 7 bases line up with TRBD1. CDR1 and CDR2 (germline): SQVTM, ANQGSEA. J was trimmed by 7 bases and V by 3 bases; bases with no gene match: 11. The CDR3 has 14 residues. The CDR3 DNA is TGCAGCGTTGAGATCCCGGGACAGAACTATGAAGCTTTCTTT. Protein sequence: CSVEIPGQNYEAFF.

In its sample, this clone was seen a few times. This chain connects TRBV7-2 to TRBJ1-2; TRBD1 is a possible D gene (6 bases). The CDR3 runs 13 residues. Germline V gene data show CDR1 as SGHTA and CDR2 as FQGNSA. The V end lost 1 base, the J end lost 4 bases, and 7 bases lay between the germline ends. The CDR3 is CASSLGTAYGYTF. CDR3 DNA sequence: TGTGCCAGCAGCTTAGGGACAGCCTATGGCTACACCTTC.

This clone has a handful of counts. The chain couples TRBV5-4 to TRBJ1-2; D may be TRBD1 (5 bases). The V gene lost 4 bases and the J gene lost 8 bases, with 21 bases spanning the gap. The germline V gene has CDR1 SGHNT and CDR2 YYREEE (reference sequence). The CDR3 is made up of 15 amino acids. CDR3 DNA: TGTGCCAGCAGCCCGTGGGGCGGCCGCGGTTGGGGCTACACCTTC. Translating gives CASSPWGGRGWGYTF. Full variable domain (remainder filled in from reference TRBV5-4 and TRBJ1-2): ETGVTQSPTHLIKTRGQQVTLRCSSQSGHNTVSWYQQALGQGPQFIFQYYREEENGRGNFPPRFSGLQFPNYSSELNVNALELDDSALYLCASSPWGGRGWGYTFGSGTRLTVV.

The chain employs TRBV20-1 and TRBJ1-2, with 7 bases identical to TRBD1. Germline CDR1 is DFQATT and CDR2 is SNEGSKA (reference sequence). V lost 4 bases and J lost 7; bases outside the gene matches: 3. This CDR3 has 11 amino acids. The CDR3 protein is CSATGTAGYTF. CDR3 bases: TGCAGTGCTACCGGGACAGCTGGCTACACCTTC.

This clone occurred a few times. The junction departs from the called germline gene at one end, perhaps through a read error. Different DNA sequences within this sample yield the same CDR3. The chain links TRBV30 to TRBJ1-5; 7 positions match TRBD1. Per the germline V gene, CDR1 is GTSNPN and CDR2 is SVGIG (reference sequence). CDR3 length: 14 amino acids. The CDR3 region has the DNA TGTGCCTGGAGTGTCGGAGGGGGCAACCAGCCCCAGCATTTT. Its protein is CAWSVGGGNQPQHF.

This clone came up a few times. V and J are TRBV11-2 and TRBJ1-2; D is uncertain. Germline values: CDR1 SGHAT, CDR2 FQNNGV. V was cut by 4 bases and J by 5 bases, with 17 bases left in between. The CDR3 loop spans 15 amino acids. DNA for the CDR3: TGTGCCAGCAGCTCACAGTCATTCCGGCTTTATGGCTACACCTTC. This encodes CASSSQSFRLYGYTF.

This clone occurred many times. This chain uses TRBV9 with TRBJ2-3; D is possibly TRBD2 (5 bases). The V end lost 0 bases, the J end lost 1 base, and 18 bases lay between the germline ends. The CDR3 runs to 18 residues. Germline-derived CDR1 and CDR2 are SGDLS and YYNGEE. CDR3 amino acids: CASSVGVGKGAGTDTQYF. CDR3 DNA sequence: TGTGCCAGCAGCGTAGGGGTCGGGAAGGGAGCGGGCACAGATACGCAGTATTTT.